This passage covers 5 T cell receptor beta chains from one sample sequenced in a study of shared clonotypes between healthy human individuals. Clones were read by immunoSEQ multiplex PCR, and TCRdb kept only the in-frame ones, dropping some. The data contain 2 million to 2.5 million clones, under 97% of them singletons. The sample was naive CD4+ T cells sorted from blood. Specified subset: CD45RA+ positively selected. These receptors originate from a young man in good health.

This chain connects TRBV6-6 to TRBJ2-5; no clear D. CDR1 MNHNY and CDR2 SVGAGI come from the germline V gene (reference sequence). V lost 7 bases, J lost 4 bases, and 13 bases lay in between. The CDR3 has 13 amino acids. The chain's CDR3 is CASNRAQVETQYF. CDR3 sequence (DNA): TGTGCCAGCAACCGGGCCCAGGTAGAGACCCAGTACTTC.

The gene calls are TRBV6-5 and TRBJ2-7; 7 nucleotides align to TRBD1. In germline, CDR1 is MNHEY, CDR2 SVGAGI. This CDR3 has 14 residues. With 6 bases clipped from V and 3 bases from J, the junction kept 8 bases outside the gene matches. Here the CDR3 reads CASRLHRGFYEQYF. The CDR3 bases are TGTGCCAGCAGACTTCACAGGGGATTCTACGAGCAGTACTTC.

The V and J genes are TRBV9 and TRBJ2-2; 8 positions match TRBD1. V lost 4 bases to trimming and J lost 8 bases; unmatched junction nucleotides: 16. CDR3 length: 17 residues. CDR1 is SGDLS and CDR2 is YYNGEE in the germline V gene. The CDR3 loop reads CASSSSRDRFLFGELFF. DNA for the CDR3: TGTGCCAGCAGCTCAAGCCGGGACAGGTTCCTTTTTGGGGAGCTGTTTTTT.

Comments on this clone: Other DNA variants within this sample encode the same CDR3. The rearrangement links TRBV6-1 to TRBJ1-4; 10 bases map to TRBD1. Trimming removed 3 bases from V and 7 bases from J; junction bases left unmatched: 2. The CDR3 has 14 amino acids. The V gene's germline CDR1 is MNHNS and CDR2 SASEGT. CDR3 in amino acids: CASSETGGGEKLFF. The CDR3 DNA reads TGTGCCAGCAGTGAGACAGGGGGCGGTGAAAAACTGTTTTTT.

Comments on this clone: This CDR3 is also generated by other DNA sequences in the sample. CDR3 amino acids: CASSLARGTGELFF. The CDR3 DNA reads TGTGCCAGCAGCTTGGCTAGAGGGACCGGGGAGCTGTTTTTT. The rearrangement links TRBV5-4 to TRBJ2-2, with TRBD2 as a possible D gene (5 bases). This CDR3 has 14 amino acids. Germline V gene lookup returns CDR1 SGHNT and CDR2 YYREEE (reference sequence). Between the trimmed V and J ends, which lost 0 bases and 5 bases, there was a span of 8 bases.